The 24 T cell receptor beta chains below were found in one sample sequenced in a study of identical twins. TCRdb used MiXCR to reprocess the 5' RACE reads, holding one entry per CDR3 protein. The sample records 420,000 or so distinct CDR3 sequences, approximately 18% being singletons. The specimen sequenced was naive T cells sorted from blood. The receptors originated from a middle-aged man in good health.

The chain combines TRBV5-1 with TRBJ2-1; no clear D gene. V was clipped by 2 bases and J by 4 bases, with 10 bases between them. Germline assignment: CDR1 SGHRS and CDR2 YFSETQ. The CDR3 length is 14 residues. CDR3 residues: CASSFGERYNEQFF. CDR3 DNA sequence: TGCGCCAGCAGCTTTGGGGAAAGGTACAATGAGCAGTTCTTC.

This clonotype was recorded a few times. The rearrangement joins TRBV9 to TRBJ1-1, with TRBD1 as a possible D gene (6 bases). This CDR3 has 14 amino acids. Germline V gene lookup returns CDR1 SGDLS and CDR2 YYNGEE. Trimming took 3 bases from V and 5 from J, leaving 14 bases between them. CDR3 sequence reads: CASSGARGQTEAFF. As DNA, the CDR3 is TGTGCCAGCAGCGGAGCCCGGGGACAAACTGAAGCTTTCTTT.

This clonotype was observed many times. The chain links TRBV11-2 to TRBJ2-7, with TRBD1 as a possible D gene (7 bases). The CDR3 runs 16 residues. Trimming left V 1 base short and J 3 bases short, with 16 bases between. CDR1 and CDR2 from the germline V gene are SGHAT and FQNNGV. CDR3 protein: CASSLGFGQGGYEQYF. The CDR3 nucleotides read TGTGCCAGCAGCTTAGGATTTGGGCAGGGGGGCTACGAGCAGTACTTC.

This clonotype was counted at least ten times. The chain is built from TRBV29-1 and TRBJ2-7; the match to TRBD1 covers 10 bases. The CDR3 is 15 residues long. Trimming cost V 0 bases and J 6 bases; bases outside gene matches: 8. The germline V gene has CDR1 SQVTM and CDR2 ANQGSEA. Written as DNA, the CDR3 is TGCAGCGTTGAAGATCTTGTGACAGGGGGCGGCGAGCAGTACTTC. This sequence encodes CSVEDLVTGGGEQYF.

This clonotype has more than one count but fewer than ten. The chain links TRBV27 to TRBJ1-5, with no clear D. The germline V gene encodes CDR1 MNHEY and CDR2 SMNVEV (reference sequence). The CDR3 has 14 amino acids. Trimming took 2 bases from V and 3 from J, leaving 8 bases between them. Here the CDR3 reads CASSLVGNNQPQHF. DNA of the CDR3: TGTGCCAGCAGTTTAGTGGGCAACAATCAGCCCCAGCATTTT.

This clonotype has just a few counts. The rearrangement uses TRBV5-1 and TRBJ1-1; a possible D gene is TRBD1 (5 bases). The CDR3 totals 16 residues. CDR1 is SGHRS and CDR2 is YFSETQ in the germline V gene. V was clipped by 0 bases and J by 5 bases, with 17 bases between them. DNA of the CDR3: TGCGCCAGCAGCTTGGCTGTAAACGGCGGGGGAACTGAAGCTTTCTTT. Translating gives CASSLAVNGGGTEAFF.

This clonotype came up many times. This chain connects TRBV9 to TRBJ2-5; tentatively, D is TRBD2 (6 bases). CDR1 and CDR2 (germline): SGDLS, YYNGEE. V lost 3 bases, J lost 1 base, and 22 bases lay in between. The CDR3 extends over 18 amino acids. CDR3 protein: CASSASGAGGPFQETQYF. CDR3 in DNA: TGTGCCAGCAGCGCCTCCGGAGCGGGCGGGCCCTTCCAAGAGACCCAGTACTTC.

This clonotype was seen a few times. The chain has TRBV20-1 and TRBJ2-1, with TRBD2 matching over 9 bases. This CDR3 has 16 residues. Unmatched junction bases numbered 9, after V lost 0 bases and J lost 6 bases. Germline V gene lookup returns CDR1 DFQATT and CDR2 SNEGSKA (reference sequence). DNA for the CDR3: TGCAGTGCTAGAGATACGGGGGTACTAGCGGGCAATGAGCAGTTCTTC. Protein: CSARDTGVLAGNEQFF.

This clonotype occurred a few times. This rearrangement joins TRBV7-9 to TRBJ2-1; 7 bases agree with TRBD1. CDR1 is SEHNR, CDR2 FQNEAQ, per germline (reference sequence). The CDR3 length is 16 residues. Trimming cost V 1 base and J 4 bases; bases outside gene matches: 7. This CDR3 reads CASSLGPGQKYNEQFF. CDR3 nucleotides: TGTGCCAGCAGCTTAGGACCGGGACAGAAGTACAATGAGCAGTTCTTC.

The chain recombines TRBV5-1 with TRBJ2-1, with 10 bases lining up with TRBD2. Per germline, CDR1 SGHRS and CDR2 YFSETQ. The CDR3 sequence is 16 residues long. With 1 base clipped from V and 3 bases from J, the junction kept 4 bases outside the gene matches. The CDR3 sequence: CASSLSRTSGYNEQFF. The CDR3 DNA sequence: TGCGCCAGCAGCTTGTCACGGACTAGCGGCTACAATGAGCAGTTCTTC.

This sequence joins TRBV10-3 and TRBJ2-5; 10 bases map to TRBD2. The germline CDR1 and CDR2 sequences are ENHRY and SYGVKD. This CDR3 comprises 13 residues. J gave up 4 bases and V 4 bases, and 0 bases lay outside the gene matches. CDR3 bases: TGTGCCATCAGTGGACTAGCGGGAGAGACCCAGTACTTC. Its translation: CAISGLAGETQYF.

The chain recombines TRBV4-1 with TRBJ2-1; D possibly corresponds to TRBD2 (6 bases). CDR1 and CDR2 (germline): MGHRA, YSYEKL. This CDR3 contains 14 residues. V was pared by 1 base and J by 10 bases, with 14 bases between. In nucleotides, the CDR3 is TGCGCCAGCAGCCAAGGGTTACTCGGGGGAGAGCAGTTCTTC. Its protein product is CASSQGLLGGEQFF.

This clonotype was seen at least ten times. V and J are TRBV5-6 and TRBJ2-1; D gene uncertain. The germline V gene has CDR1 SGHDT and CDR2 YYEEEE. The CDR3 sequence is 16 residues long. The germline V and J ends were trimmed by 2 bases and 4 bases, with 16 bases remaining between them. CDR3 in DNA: TGTGCCAGCAGCTTTATTAGGTCTGTAGTGTACAATGAGCAGTTCTTC. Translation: CASSFIRSVVYNEQFF.

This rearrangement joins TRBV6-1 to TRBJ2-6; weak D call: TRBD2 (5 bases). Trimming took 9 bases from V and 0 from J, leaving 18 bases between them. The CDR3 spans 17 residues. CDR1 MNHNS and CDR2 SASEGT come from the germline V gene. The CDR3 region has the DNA TGTGCCAGTAGGAAACGGACGGGGAGCTCTGGGGCCAACGTCCTGACTTTC. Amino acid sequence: CASRKRTGSSGANVLTF.

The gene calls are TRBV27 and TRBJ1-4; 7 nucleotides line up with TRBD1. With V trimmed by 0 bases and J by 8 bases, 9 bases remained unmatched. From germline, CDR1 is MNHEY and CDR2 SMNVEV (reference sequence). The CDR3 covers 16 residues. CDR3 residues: CASSLSTGQRQEKLFF. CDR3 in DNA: TGTGCCAGCAGTTTATCGACGGGACAGCGACAGGAAAAACTGTTTTTT.

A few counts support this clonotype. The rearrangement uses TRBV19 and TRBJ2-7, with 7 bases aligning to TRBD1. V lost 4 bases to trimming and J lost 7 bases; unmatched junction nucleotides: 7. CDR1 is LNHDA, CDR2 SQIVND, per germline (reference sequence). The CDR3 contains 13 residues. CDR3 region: CASSKARGMEQYF. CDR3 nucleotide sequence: TGTGCCAGTAGTAAGGCCAGGGGGATGGAGCAGTACTTC.

The CDR3, as DNA: TGTGCCAGCAGCGTCGACAGGGAGGGAGCTTTCTTT. Translation gives CASSVDREGAFF. The chain is built from TRBV11-2 and TRBJ1-1; 7 bases agree with TRBD1. The CDR3 totals 12 residues. The J segment lost 10 bases and the V segment lost 5 bases, leaving 7 bases of the junction unmatched. Germline lookup yields CDR1 SGHAT and CDR2 FQNNGV.

The CDR3 spells CASSRDGAYEQYF. In DNA, the CDR3 is TGTGCCAGCAGCCGGGACGGAGCCTACGAGCAGTACTTC. The gene calls are TRBV7-9 and TRBJ2-7; D is tentatively TRBD1 or TRBD2 (5 bases each). Trimming removed 5 bases at V and 2 bases at J, with 10 bases between. The CDR3 has 13 amino acids. Germline V gene sequence: CDR1 SEHNR, CDR2 FQNEAQ (reference sequence).

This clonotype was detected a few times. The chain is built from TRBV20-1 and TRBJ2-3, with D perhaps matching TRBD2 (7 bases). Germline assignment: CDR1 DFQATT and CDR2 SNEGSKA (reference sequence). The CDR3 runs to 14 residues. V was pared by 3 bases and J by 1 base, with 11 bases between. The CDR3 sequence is CSASVGGRTDTQYF. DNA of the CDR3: TGCAGTGCTAGTGTGGGGGGGCGCACAGATACGCAGTATTTT.

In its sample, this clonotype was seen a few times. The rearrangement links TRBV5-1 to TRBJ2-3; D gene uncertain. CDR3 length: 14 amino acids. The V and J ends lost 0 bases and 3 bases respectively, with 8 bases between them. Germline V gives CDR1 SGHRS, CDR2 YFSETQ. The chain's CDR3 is CASSLGALTDTQYF. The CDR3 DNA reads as TGCGCCAGCAGCTTGGGGGCATTAACAGATACGCAGTATTTT.

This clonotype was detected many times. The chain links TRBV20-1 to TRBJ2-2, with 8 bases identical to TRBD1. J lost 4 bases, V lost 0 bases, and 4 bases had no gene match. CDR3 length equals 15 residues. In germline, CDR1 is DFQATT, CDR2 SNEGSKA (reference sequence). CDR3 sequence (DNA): TGCAGTGCTAGAGATTGGCAGGGGGCCACCGGGGAGCTGTTTTTT. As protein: CSARDWQGATGELFF.

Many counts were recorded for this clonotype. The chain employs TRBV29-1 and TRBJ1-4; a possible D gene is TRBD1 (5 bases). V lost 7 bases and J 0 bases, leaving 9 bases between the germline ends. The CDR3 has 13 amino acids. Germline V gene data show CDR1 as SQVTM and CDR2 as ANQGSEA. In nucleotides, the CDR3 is TGCAGCGGAAGGGACGCAACTAATGAAAAACTGTTTTTT. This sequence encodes CSGRDATNEKLFF.

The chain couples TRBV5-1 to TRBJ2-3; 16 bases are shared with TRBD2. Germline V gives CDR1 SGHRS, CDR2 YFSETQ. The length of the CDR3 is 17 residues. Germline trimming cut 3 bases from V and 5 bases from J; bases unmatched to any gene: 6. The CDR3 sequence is CASSSGLAGGPKDTQYF. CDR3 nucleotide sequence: TGCGCCAGCAGCTCGGGACTAGCGGGAGGGCCGAAAGATACGCAGTATTTT. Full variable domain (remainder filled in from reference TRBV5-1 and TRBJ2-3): KAGVTQTPRYLIKTRGQQVTLSCSPISGHRSVSWYQQTPGQGLQFLFEYFSETQRNKGNFPGRFSGRQFSNSRSEMNVSTLELGDSALYLCASSSGLAGGPKDTQYFGPGTRLTVL.

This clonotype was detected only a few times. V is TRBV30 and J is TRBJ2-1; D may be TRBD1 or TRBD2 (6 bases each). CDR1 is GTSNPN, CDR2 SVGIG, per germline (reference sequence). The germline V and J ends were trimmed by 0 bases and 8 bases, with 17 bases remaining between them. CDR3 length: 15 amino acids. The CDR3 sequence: CAWSVRGGPGDEQFF. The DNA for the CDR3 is TGTGCCTGGAGTGTACGAGGGGGGCCCGGGGATGAGCAGTTCTTC. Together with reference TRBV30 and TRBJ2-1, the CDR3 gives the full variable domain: SQTIHQWPATLVQPVGSPLSLECTVEGTSNPNLYWYRQAAGRGLQLLFYSVGIGQISSEVPQNLSASRPQDRQFILSSKKLLLSDSGFYLCAWSVRGGPGDEQFFGPGTRLTVL.